Below are 27 T cell receptor beta chains sequenced from a single sample in a study of blood T cell repertoires in COVID-19. The repertoire was sequenced with immunoSEQ multiplex PCR; TCRdb's copy has only in-frame clones and lacks some. The sample records 300,000 to 350,000 clones, 85% to 90% being singletons. The sample comprised PBMCs or T cells enriched from blood (not recorded which). All receptors come from a woman aged 18-35 years with acute COVID-19.

The chain is built from TRBV11-2 and TRBJ1-5; possibly TRBD1 for D (5 bases). Looked up from germline, CDR1 is SGHAT and CDR2 is FQNNGV. This CDR3 has 14 amino acids. V gave up 5 bases and J gave up 7 bases, with 15 bases separating them. In DNA form, the CDR3 reads TGTGCCAGCAGCCTCGTCAGTAGGGGACAGCCCCAGCATTTT. This encodes CASSLVSRGQPQHF.

V and J are TRBV5-1 and TRBJ1-1, with TRBD1 identical over 7 bases. CDR3 length: 16 residues. Looked up from germline, CDR1 is SGHRS and CDR2 is YFSETQ. Unmatched junction bases numbered 10, after V lost 2 bases and J lost 3 bases. CDR3 residues: CASSFDRVGRDTEAFF. CDR3 in DNA: TGCGCCAGCAGCTTCGACAGGGTGGGACGCGACACTGAAGCTTTCTTT.

This clone was picked up one time. The CDR3 nucleotides read TGTGCCTGGAGTAGGGGACAGGGGAATAATGAAAAACTGTTTTTT. It encodes CAWSRGQGNNEKLFF. The chain combines TRBV30 with TRBJ1-4, with 10 bases lining up with TRBD1. There are 15 residues in the CDR3. Per germline, CDR1 GTSNPN and CDR2 SVGIG (reference sequence). J gave up 4 bases and V 2 bases, and 4 bases lay outside the gene matches.

CDR3 loop: CASSVRSDVRGLMNTEAFF. Written as DNA, the CDR3 is TGTGCCAGCAGTGTACGAAGCGACGTCAGGGGGCTAATGAACACTGAAGCTTTCTTT. The chain carries TRBV6-1 and TRBJ1-1; 8 positions match TRBD1. V shed 4 bases, J shed 0 bases, and the junction held 16 bases outside the gene matches. CDR1 is MNHNS and CDR2 is SASEGT in the germline V gene. There are 19 residues in the CDR3.

Only a few counts were recorded for this clone. The chain carries TRBV12-3 or TRBV12-4 and TRBJ1-1, with TRBD1 matching 7 bases. V trimming: 6 bases; J trimming: 6 bases; junction bases outside the gene matches: 7. This CDR3 is 13 amino acids long. This CDR3 is CASRRQGEPEAFF. CDR3 nucleotides: TGTGCCAGCAGGAGACAGGGAGAGCCTGAAGCTTTCTTT.

The genes are TRBV19 and TRBJ2-7; TRBD1 matches at 8 bases. This CDR3 region has 16 residues. Germline loops: CDR1 LNHDA, CDR2 SQIVND (reference sequence). Germline trimming cut 5 bases from V and 4 bases from J; bases unmatched to any gene: 13. Here the CDR3 DNA reads TGTGCCAGTAGTCTGCCTGGCGGACAGGGAATTTACGAGCAGTACTTC. It translates to CASSLPGGQGIYEQYF.

The chain's CDR3 is CASSPGHREKLFF. The CDR3 bases are TGTGCCAGCAGCCCGGGACACCGAGAAAAACTGTTTTTT. This rearrangement joins TRBV7-9 to TRBJ1-4, with a tentative D call TRBD1 (6 bases). Trimming took 5 bases from V and 8 from J, leaving 12 bases between them. The germline gives CDR1 SEHNR, CDR2 FQNEAQ (reference sequence). This CDR3 is 13 amino acids long. Full variable domain (outside the CDR3, taken from reference TRBV7-9 and TRBJ1-4): DTGVSQNPRHKITKRGQNVTFRCDPISEHNRLYWYRQTLGQGPEFLTYFQNEAQLEKSRLLSDRFSAERPKGSFSTLEIQRTEQGDSAMYLCASSPGHREKLFFGSGTQLSVL.

The genes are TRBV21-1 and TRBJ1-5; the table's D gene call, TRBD1, was not cross checked with the DNA. TRBV21-1 is tagged as a pseudogene. The CDR3 runs 13 residues. For the CDR3, the DNA is TGTGCCATGACAGGGACTGGGAATCAGCCCCAGCATTTT. Protein: CAMTGTGNQPQHF.

The chain employs TRBV5-6 and TRBJ2-7, with 8 bases that match TRBD1. Germline CDR1 reads SGHDT; CDR2 reads YYEEEE. Germline trimming cut 1 base from V and 5 bases from J; bases unmatched to any gene: 5. CDR3 length equals 14 residues. In nucleotides, the CDR3 is TGTGCCAGCAGCTTGTCAGGGGGCCAAAACGAGCAGTACTTC. Its translation: CASSLSGGQNEQYF.

The chain joins TRBV10-3 to TRBJ2-1; D is perhaps TRBD1 (6 bases). V shed 2 bases and J shed 8 bases, with 10 bases lying between them. This CDR3 is built from 13 residues. CDR1 and CDR2 from the germline V gene are ENHRY and SYGVKD. The CDR3 DNA reads TGTGCCATCAGTGAGCCAGGGGAAGATGAGCAGTTCTTC. Protein sequence: CAISEPGEDEQFF.

The genes are TRBV5-1 and TRBJ1-4; D is perhaps TRBD1 (5 bases). CDR1 is SGHRS, CDR2 YFSETQ, per germline. The CDR3 runs to 15 residues. The ends were cut back, 0 bases at V and 8 bases at J, with 14 bases in the middle. The CDR3 region is CASSLAGEVGEKLFF. In nucleotides, the CDR3 is TGCGCCAGCAGCTTGGCGGGGGAAGTCGGAGAAAAACTGTTTTTT.

V usage is TRBV6-5 and J usage is TRBJ1-2, with a tentative D call TRBD1 (5 bases). V gave up 4 bases and J gave up 4 bases, with 13 bases separating them. Germline loops: CDR1 MNHEY, CDR2 SVGAGI. CDR3 length: 14 amino acids. This chain's CDR3 is CASSSLAGGYGYTF. Here the CDR3 DNA reads TGTGCCAGCAGTTCCCTAGCGGGGGGCTATGGCTACACCTTC.

This clone was seen only a few times. The chain is built from TRBV6-1 and TRBJ1-2, with 7 positions matching TRBD1. Germline CDR1 MNHNS, CDR2 SASEGT. The CDR3 is 14 amino acids. J lost 2 bases, V lost 0 bases, and 0 bases had no gene match. CDR3 region: CASSEATGNYGYTF. CDR3 nucleotides: TGTGCCAGCAGTGAAGCGACAGGGAACTATGGCTACACCTTC.

V and J are TRBV2 and TRBJ2-3, with D hard to call. The germline V and J ends were trimmed by 7 bases and 4 bases, with 6 bases remaining between them. The CDR3 totals 11 residues. CDR1 and CDR2 (germline): SNHLY, FYNNEI. CDR3 nucleotide sequence: TGTGCCAGCATTAGCCCAGATACGCAGTATTTT. This translates into CASISPDTQYF. Combining the CDR3 with reference TRBV2 and TRBJ2-3 gives the whole variable domain EPEVTQTPSHQVTQMGQEVILRCVPISNHLYFYWYRQILGQKVEFLVSFYNNEISEKSEIFDDQFSVERPDGSNFTLKIRSTKLEDSAMYFCASISPDTQYFGPGTRLTVL.

J is TRBJ2-7 and V is TRBV7-9; 7 bases agree with TRBD1. V gave up 1 base and J gave up 12 bases; unmatched junction bases: 3. Germline values: CDR1 SEHNR, CDR2 FQNEAQ (reference sequence). The CDR3 consists of 11 residues. Here the CDR3 reads CASSLGDSPYF. Written as DNA, the CDR3 is TGTGCCAGCAGCTTAGGGGACAGTCCGTACTTC. The entire variable domain, with the rest obtained from reference TRBV7-9 and TRBJ2-7, is as follows: DTGVSQNPRHKITKRGQNVTFRCDPISEHNRLYWYRQTLGQGPEFLTYFQNEAQLEKSRLLSDRFSAERPKGSFSTLEIQRTEQGDSAMYLCASSLGDSPYFGPGTRLTVT.

In this sample, this clone turned up once. The chain couples TRBV2 to TRBJ2-2; TRBD1 matches at 7 bases. The CDR3 consists of 13 residues. The germline V gene encodes CDR1 SNHLY and CDR2 FYNNEI. V gave up 9 bases and J gave up 5 bases; unmatched junction bases: 6. The CDR3 region is CASVGQTTGELFF. Written as DNA, the CDR3 is TGTGCCAGTGTGGGACAGACAACCGGGGAGCTGTTTTTT.

This clone appeared a few times. This chain joins TRBV4-1 and TRBJ2-7, with 10 bases fitting TRBD1. The CDR3 consists of 16 residues. Per germline, CDR1 MGHRA and CDR2 YSYEKL. The trim removed 1 base at V and 0 bases at J, leaving 3 bases unmatched. The CDR3 loop is CASSQGTGGGSYEQYF. CDR3 DNA sequence: TGCGCCAGCAGCCAAGGGACAGGGGGAGGCTCCTACGAGCAGTACTTC.

The CDR3 region has the DNA TGTGCCAGCAGTGAAAGGGGGACAGGATTTAGCAATCAGCCCCAGCATTTT. It codes for CASSERGTGFSNQPQHF. This chain links TRBV6-1 with TRBJ1-5; 8 nucleotides align to TRBD1. V gave up 2 bases and J gave up 0 bases; unmatched junction bases: 6. The CDR3 sequence is 17 residues long. CDR1 MNHNS and CDR2 SASEGT come from the germline V gene.

This clone was seen only once. This chain links TRBV28 with TRBJ2-7; 7 bases line up with TRBD1. This CDR3 region has 13 residues. From germline, CDR1 is MDHEN and CDR2 SYDVKM. Trimming cost V 7 bases and J 4 bases; bases outside gene matches: 7. CDR3 in DNA: TGTGCCAGCACCCGGACAGGATTATACGAGCAGTACTTC. This sequence encodes CASTRTGLYEQYF.

This clone has a single count. The chain combines TRBV19 with TRBJ2-7; a weak D match, TRBD2 (5 bases). V lost 6 bases to trimming and J lost 4 bases, with 16 bases between them. The CDR3 has 14 amino acids. CDR1 and CDR2 from the germline V gene are LNHDA and SQIVND (reference sequence). CDR3 bases: TGTGCCAGTAGGCGCTCGCTAGCCAATTACGAGCAGTACTTC. Its protein is CASRRSLANYEQYF.

The V and J genes are TRBV24-1 and TRBJ2-3, with 11 nucleotides matching TRBD2. Germline V lookup: CDR1 KGHDR, CDR2 SFDVKD. This CDR3 has 19 amino acids. Unmatched junction bases numbered 11, after V lost 4 bases and J lost 0 bases. Written as DNA, the CDR3 is TGTGCCACCAGTGACCGAAGACTAGCGGGGATTCCTAGCACAGATACGCAGTATTTT. Its translation is CATSDRRLAGIPSTDTQYF.

This chain connects TRBV9 to TRBJ2-7; no reliable D call. Germline CDR1 and CDR2: SGDLS and YYNGEE. This CDR3 is built from 13 residues. The V end was cut by 4 bases, the J end by 6 bases, with 14 bases between. Here the CDR3 reads CASSPTTRGEQYF. DNA of the CDR3: TGTGCCAGCAGCCCTACTACCCGAGGCGAGCAGTACTTC.

The genes are TRBV19 and TRBJ2-1; a weak D match, TRBD2 (7 bases). CDR3 length equals 15 residues. V lost 1 base and J lost 6, with 13 bases in between. CDR1 LNHDA and CDR2 SQIVND come from the germline V gene (reference sequence). CDR3 protein: CASSIVAGAANEQFF. For the CDR3, the DNA is TGTGCCAGTAGTATAGTGGCGGGGGCGGCCAATGAGCAGTTCTTC.

V and J are TRBV28 and TRBJ2-5; a possible D gene is TRBD1 (5 bases). The CDR3 has 16 amino acids. The germline gives CDR1 MDHEN, CDR2 SYDVKM. Between the trimmed V and J ends, which lost 2 bases and 3 bases, there was a span of 16 bases. CDR3 in DNA: TGTGCCAGCAGTTTAAAGGGGCTACTCCGGGAAGAGACCCAGTACTTC. As protein: CASSLKGLLREETQYF. Full variable domain (rest looked up from reference TRBV28 and TRBJ2-5): DVKVTQSSRYLVKRTGEKVFLECVQDMDHENMFWYRQDPGLGLRLIYFSYDVKMKEKGDIPEGYSVSREKKERFSLILESASTNQTSMYLCASSLKGLLREETQYFGPGTRLLVL.

The rearrangement uses TRBV18 and TRBJ2-7, with unresolved D. Deletions cut 0 bases from V and 0 bases from J, with 9 bases between. The CDR3 is 15 residues long. Germline lookup yields CDR1 KGHSH and CDR2 LQKENI. The CDR3 bases are TGTGCCAGCTCACCACCTTGGGCGCCCTCCTACGAGCAGTACTTC. This encodes CASSPPWAPSYEQYF.

This sequence joins TRBV5-1 and TRBJ1-5; the D gene is possibly TRBD1 (6 bases). CDR1 and CDR2 (germline): SGHRS, YFSETQ. The length of the CDR3 is 15 residues. V gave up 3 bases and J gave up 0 bases, with 10 bases separating them. CDR3 region: CASSWAGDSNQPQHF. In DNA form, the CDR3 reads TGCGCCAGCAGCTGGGCAGGGGATAGCAATCAGCCCCAGCATTTT.

The chain joins TRBV27 to TRBJ1-1; TRBD1 agrees at 7 bases. Unmatched junction bases numbered 11, after V lost 5 bases and J lost 2 bases. The CDR3 is made up of 16 amino acids. CDR1 is MNHEY and CDR2 is SMNVEV in the germline V gene (reference sequence). The CDR3 protein is CASSPRTGAPNTEAFF. As DNA, the CDR3 is TGTGCCAGCAGTCCCCGAACAGGGGCACCCAACACTGAAGCTTTCTTT.